The 14 T cell receptor beta chains below all came from one sample that was sequenced in a study of blood T cell repertoires in COVID-19. Method: immunoSEQ multiplex PCR; TCRdb's copy keeps in-frame clones and lacks some. The sample includes approximately 220,000 clones, under 90% of them seen just once. The sequenced sample consisted of PBMCs or T cells enriched from blood (not recorded which). The source is a woman aged 35 to 49 who had been exposed to COVID-19.

CDR3 coding DNA: TGTGCCATCAGTATCCGTACAGGGGTCCACGAGCAGTACTTC. It specifies CAISIRTGVHEQYF. This rearrangement joins TRBV10-3 to TRBJ2-7, with TRBD1 identical over 7 bases. The CDR3 spans 14 residues. V lost 5 bases and J lost 5; bases outside the gene matches: 9. Germline V gene lookup returns CDR1 ENHRY and CDR2 SYGVKD.

The chain combines TRBV6-5 with TRBJ2-2; maybe TRBD2 (5 bases). The CDR3 sequence is 12 residues long. CDR1 MNHEY and CDR2 SVGAGI come from the germline V gene. Between the trimmed V and J ends, which lost 8 bases and 6 bases, there was a span of 10 bases. CDR3 protein: CASRGYAGELFF. The CDR3 region has the DNA TGTGCCAGCCGAGGGTACGCCGGGGAGCTGTTTTTT.

The J gene is TRBJ2-3, the V gene TRBV4-1, with a possible D match to TRBD2 (6 bases). Per the germline V gene, CDR1 is MGHRA and CDR2 is YSYEKL. Between the trimmed V and J ends, which lost 8 bases and 2 bases, there was a span of 14 bases. The CDR3 is 14 amino acids. CDR3 in amino acids: CASALGGNTDTQYF. CDR3 bases: TGCGCCAGCGCTCTGGGGGGAAACACAGATACGCAGTATTTT.

The chain employs TRBV6-5 and TRBJ1-5; no definite D call. The germline V gene encodes CDR1 MNHEY and CDR2 SVGAGI. Trimming removed 6 bases at V and 0 bases at J, with 6 bases between. The CDR3 sequence is 13 residues long. This CDR3 reads CASSRFSNQPQHF. CDR3 coding DNA: TGTGCCAGCAGCCGTTTTAGCAATCAGCCCCAGCATTTT.

V and J are TRBV28 and TRBJ2-5; D is perhaps TRBD2 (6 bases). In germline, CDR1 is MDHEN, CDR2 SYDVKM. V gave up 6 bases and J gave up 7 bases, with 24 bases separating them. CDR3 length equals 16 residues. The CDR3, as DNA: TGTGCCAGCAGCCCGAGAAGTCGGCCGCGGGGTTGGACCCAGTACTTC. This gives the protein CASSPRSRPRGWTQYF. Supplemented by reference TRBV28 and TRBJ2-5, the full variable domain reads DVKVTQSSRYLVKRTGEKVFLECVQDMDHENMFWYRQDPGLGLRLIYFSYDVKMKEKGDIPEGYSVSREKKERFSLILESASTNQTSMYLCASSPRSRPRGWTQYFGPGTRLLVL.

The chain carries TRBV5-1 and TRBJ2-1; D may be TRBD1 (6 bases). The CDR3 is 14 residues long. The V gene lost 4 bases and the J gene lost 8 bases, with 16 bases spanning the gap. Germline assignment: CDR1 SGHRS and CDR2 YFSETQ. CDR3 sequence (DNA): TGCGCCAGCAGCCCCCAAGGGACATCTGATGAGCAGTTCTTC. It encodes CASSPQGTSDEQFF.

In this sample, this clone turned up a few times. The rearrangement links TRBV6-5 to TRBJ1-2; 10 bases agree with TRBD1. Unmatched junction bases numbered 6, after V lost 1 base and J lost 4 bases. The CDR3 sequence is 16 residues long. CDR1 and CDR2 from the germline V gene are MNHEY and SVGAGI. CDR3 DNA sequence: TGTGCCAGCAGTTACTTGGGACAGGGGTTTTCCTATGGCTACACCTTC. It codes for CASSYLGQGFSYGYTF.

The chain has TRBV16 and TRBJ1-2, with 8 nucleotides matching TRBD1. This CDR3 spans 13 amino acids. The V gene's germline CDR1 is KGHSY and CDR2 FQNENV. V lost 0 bases and J lost 8; bases outside the gene matches: 2. The chain's CDR3 is CASSQSWDRGYTF. CDR3 in DNA: TGTGCCAGCAGCCAATCGTGGGACAGGGGCTACACCTTC.

The chain employs TRBV29-1 and TRBJ1-4; 9 bases are shared with TRBD1. The CDR3 spans 13 residues. The V gene's germline CDR1 is SQVTM and CDR2 ANQGSEA. The ends lost 6 bases at V and 4 bases at J; junction bases unmatched: 3. CDR3 nucleotides: TGCAGCGTGGAGGACAGGGGTAATGAAAAACTGTTTTTT. Translated, it gives CSVEDRGNEKLFF.

The chain joins TRBV18 to TRBJ1-3; TRBD1 matches 9 bases. The CDR3 length is 15 residues. J gave up 4 bases and V 4 bases, and 5 bases lay outside the gene matches. The germline gives CDR1 KGHSH, CDR2 LQKENI. The CDR3 nucleotides read TGTGCCAGCTCACTCGAGGACAGGGGAGGAAACACCATATATTTT. Translating gives CASSLEDRGGNTIYF. The whole variable domain, filled in from reference TRBV18 and TRBJ1-3, reads NAGVMQNPRHLVRRRGQEARLRCSPMKGHSHVYWYRQLPEEGLKFMVYLQKENIIDESGMPKERFSAEFPKEGPSILRIQQVVRGDSAAYFCASSLEDRGGNTIYFGEGSWLTVV.

V and J are TRBV3-1 (or the pseudogene TRBV3-2) and TRBJ1-2; D is undetermined. CDR1 and CDR2 from the germline V gene are LGHDT and YNNKEL (reference sequence). The CDR3 extends over 12 amino acids. V lost 1 base, J lost 8 bases, and 8 bases lay in between. As DNA, the CDR3 is TGTGCCAGCAGCCAAGGCAGACTAGGCTACACCTTC. Its protein product is CASSQGRLGYTF.

The chain links TRBV5-4 to TRBJ1-4; D gene unclear. The V gene's germline CDR1 is SGHNT and CDR2 YYREEE (reference sequence). The CDR3 covers 14 residues. Trimming cost V 1 base and J 3 bases, with 7 bases left between them. The CDR3: CASSLWASNEKLFF. As DNA, the CDR3 is TGTGCCAGCAGCTTGTGGGCGTCTAATGAAAAACTGTTTTTT.

CDR3 nucleotides: TGTGCCAGCAGTTACTCGAGTTGGGCCGGAGGGACTGAAGCTTTCTTT. Protein product: CASSYSSWAGGTEAFF. This chain links TRBV6-2 or TRBV6-3 with TRBJ1-1; D unclear. The germline V and J ends were trimmed by 0 bases and 5 bases, with 16 bases remaining between them. The germline gives CDR1 MNHEY, CDR2 SVGEGT. CDR3 size: 16 residues.

The chain recombines TRBV9 with TRBJ1-6; no firm D call. The CDR3 runs 12 residues. V was clipped by 3 bases and J by 8 bases, with 6 bases between them. The germline CDR1 and CDR2 sequences are SGDLS and YYNGEE. Here the CDR3 reads CASSAEDSPLHF. The CDR3 DNA is TGTGCCAGCAGCGCGGAGGATTCACCCCTCCACTTT.